Shown below are 4 T cell receptor beta chains from a single sample sequenced in a study of blood T cell repertoires in COVID-19. Clones were sequenced by immunoSEQ multiplex PCR, and TCRdb holds only the in-frame ones, with some missing. The sample lists around 300,000 clones, under 90% occurring once. The sample taken for sequencing was PBMCs or T cells enriched from blood (not recorded which). The source is an older woman who had recovered from COVID-19.

The chain has TRBV7-6 and TRBJ2-3; TRBD2 matches 13 bases. This CDR3 contains 15 residues. V shed 6 bases, J shed 4 bases, and the junction held 4 bases outside the gene matches. The germline V gene has CDR1 SGHVS and CDR2 FNYEAQ. For the CDR3, the DNA is TGTGCCAGCAGTACGGGACTAGCGGGGTCAGATACGCAGTATTTT. This codes for CASSTGLAGSDTQYF. Full variable domain (outside the CDR3, taken from reference TRBV7-6 and TRBJ2-3): GAGVSQSPRYKVTKRGQDVALRCDPISGHVSLYWYRQALGQGPEFLTYFNYEAQQDKSGLPNDRFSAERPEGSISTLTIQRTEQRDSAMYRCASSTGLAGSDTQYFGPGTRLTVL.

J is TRBJ1-5 and V is TRBV19; 8 bases line up with TRBD1. J gave up 7 bases and V 5 bases, and 7 bases lay outside the gene matches. CDR1 and CDR2 (germline): LNHDA, SQIVND (reference sequence). The CDR3 length is 14 residues. CDR3 sequence: CASSVTGDGQPQHF. The CDR3 DNA reads TGTGCCAGTAGTGTGACAGGGGATGGACAGCCCCAGCATTTT.

The V and J genes are TRBV6-2 or TRBV6-3 and TRBJ1-2; 7 positions agree with TRBD1. V shed 4 bases and J 10 bases; nucleotides not matched to a gene: 9. Per germline, CDR1 MNHEY and CDR2 SVGEGT. The CDR3 contains 13 residues. CDR3 region: CASSFGTERDYTF. CDR3 nucleotide sequence: TGTGCCAGCAGTTTCGGGACAGAGAGGGACTACACCTTC.

The chain links TRBV18 to TRBJ1-1; D is unresolved. Germline V gene sequence: CDR1 KGHSH, CDR2 LQKENI. With 0 bases removed from V and 6 bases from J, the gap between germline ends came to 11 bases. The CDR3 runs to 14 residues. This chain's CDR3 is CASSPPVQRAEAFF. The DNA for the CDR3 is TGTGCCAGCTCACCACCAGTGCAGAGGGCTGAAGCTTTCTTT.